Listed below are T cell receptor beta chains from one sample, sequenced in a study of cytomegalovirus exposure and HLA in healthy donors. Profiling relied on immunoSEQ multiplex PCR, and the TCRdb table lists in-frame clones only, not all of them. This repertoire shows 150,000 to 200,000 clones, roughly 82% found once; its top ten account for approximately 3%. Material for sequencing was PBMCs. Receptors were obtained from a woman between 50 and 59 years old in good health and CMV-seropositive. CDR3s include the opening cysteine and the closing phenylalanine or tryptophan. D genes are given only for firm matches.

J gene,V gene,D gene,CDR3 length,CDR3 protein
TRBJ2-5,TRBV30,TRBD1,15,CAWSVGGSAGETQYF
TRBJ2-7,TRBV4-1,-,14,CATTPTGRSYEQYF
TRBJ1-1,TRBV7-6,-,13,CASSPRGHTEAFF
TRBJ2-1,TRBV18,-,15,CASSARDSSYNEQFF
TRBJ2-2,TRBV14,-,17,CASSQEMSGLNTGELFF
TRBJ1-1,TRBV27,TRBD1,15,CASRKFRDRGAEAFF
TRBJ2-3,TRBV9,TRBD2,16,CASSVLSGGGTDTQYF
TRBJ2-2,TRBV5-1,TRBD1,15,CASSLGQGATGELFF
TRBJ1-1,TRBV5-5,-,16,CASSFIGGVGDTEAFF
TRBJ1-4,TRBV9,-,17,CASSAGVSGWGPEKLFF
TRBJ2-5,TRBV7-8,TRBD2,15,CASSASGGEGETQYF
TRBJ1-2,TRBV19,-,14,CASTPDSPGVKYTF
TRBJ1-1,TRBV29-1,-,14,CSVVPTPGDTEAFF
TRBJ2-1,TRBV4-1,-,15,CASSQGLAGYNEQFF
TRBJ2-7,TRBV18,TRBD1,14,CASSPGTESYEQYF
TRBJ1-4,TRBV6-6,-,14,CASSYPGVGEKLFF
TRBJ1-6,TRBV2,TRBD1,14,CASSTGTGNSPLHF
TRBJ2-3,TRBV5-1,TRBD2,16,CASSSGLAGGLDTQYF
TRBJ1-1,TRBV2,-,12,CASILQGSEAFF
TRBJ2-5,TRBV18,-,14,CASSPAGQQETQYF
TRBJ2-7,TRBV5-4,TRBD1,14,CASSPRDRTYEQYF
TRBJ2-7,TRBV4-1,-,15,CASSQDRRSSYEQYF
TRBJ1-5,TRBV10-3,-,12,CAISQGNQPQHF
TRBJ1-1,TRBV7-8,TRBD1,15,CASSSQTGGDTEAFF
TRBJ1-5,TRBV2,TRBD1,14,CASSQQGSNQPQHF
TRBJ2-1,TRBV5-6,-,15,CASSFGGGPAVAQFF
TRBJ1-2,TRBV6-1,TRBD1,15,CASNVHGTARYGYTF
TRBJ1-1,TRBV5-1,TRBD1,15,CASSLEGGSNLGAFF
-,TRBV6-6,TRBD1,14,CASRSGQGLYEQYF
TRBJ1-1,TRBV5-1,-,13,CASSLISNTEAFF
TRBJ1-5,TRBV4-1,-,16,CASSLRGGLSNQPQHF
TRBJ2-2,TRBV27,-,12,CASSLAQGVLFF
TRBJ1-2,TRBV18,-,15,CASSPYNGGGYGYTF
TRBJ2-5,TRBV30,TRBD2,13,CAWTGSVRGDQYF
TRBJ1-6,TRBV6-1,-,13,CASSEGGGAPLHF
TRBJ2-1,TRBV13,TRBD2,13,CASAGGRLSEQFF
TRBJ1-2,TRBV6-1,-,12,CASQISNYGYTF
TRBJ2-1,TRBV27,TRBD2,14,CASSRGGAYNEQFF
TRBJ2-7,TRBV5-4,-,11,CASTDSREQYF
TRBJ2-7,TRBV16,TRBD1,13,CASSPDRVYEQYF
TRBJ1-6,TRBV7-2,TRBD1,16,CASSLAQGAINSPLHF
TRBJ1-1,TRBV6-6,-,15,CASSTRRAMNTEAFF
TRBJ1-5,TRBV18,-,14,CASSSGGGEQPQHF
TRBJ2-7,TRBV10-3,TRBD2,14,CASSLSPSGYEQYF
TRBJ2-1,TRBV30,TRBD2,15,CAWSVNGGAVGEQFF
TRBJ2-1,TRBV11-3,-,15,CASSLDTNFYNEQFF
TRBJ1-6,TRBV7-8,-,11,CAGGVGSPLHF
TRBJ2-1,TRBV11-2,TRBD2,14,CASSLGTSRGEQFF
TRBJ2-3,TRBV5-1,TRBD2,16,CASSIPTSVGTDTQYF
TRBJ1-1,TRBV6-1,TRBD1,14,CASTGQGKYTEAFF
TRBJ2-3,TRBV2,-,13,CASSDSNTDTQYF
TRBJ1-5,TRBV7-9,-,13,CASSRQGPQPQHF
TRBJ1-2,TRBV9,TRBD1,11,CATQGAGGYTF
TRBJ2-1,TRBV9,TRBD1,14,CASSAGDSLSEQFF
TRBJ1-1,TRBV27,-,14,CASSALGQVTEAFF
TRBJ1-2,TRBV27,-,14,CASSTNPLPSGYTF
TRBJ1-1,TRBV5-1,TRBD1,15,CASSGVQGFNTEAFF
TRBJ1-3,TRBV6-1,-,15,CASSPLAGSGNTIYF
TRBJ2-1,TRBV4-2,TRBD2,17,CASSQGGGIVGHNEQFF